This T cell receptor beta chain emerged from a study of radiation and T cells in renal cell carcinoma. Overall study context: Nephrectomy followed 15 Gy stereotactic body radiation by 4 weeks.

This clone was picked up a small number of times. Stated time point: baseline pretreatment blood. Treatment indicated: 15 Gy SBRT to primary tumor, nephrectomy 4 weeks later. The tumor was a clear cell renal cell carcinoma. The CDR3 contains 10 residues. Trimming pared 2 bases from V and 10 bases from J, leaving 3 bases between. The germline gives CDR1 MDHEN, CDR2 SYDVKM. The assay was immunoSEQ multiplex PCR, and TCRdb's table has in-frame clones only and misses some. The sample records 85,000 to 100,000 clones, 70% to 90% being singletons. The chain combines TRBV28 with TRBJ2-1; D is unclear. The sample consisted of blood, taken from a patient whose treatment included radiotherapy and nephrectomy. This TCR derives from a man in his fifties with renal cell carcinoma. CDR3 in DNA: TGTGCCAGCAGTTTAAGGGAGCAGTTCTTC. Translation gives CASSLREQFF.